The clone carrying this T cell receptor beta chain appeared once. Its specificity is unknown. This sample was included in a study of OX40 agonist ivuxolimab in advanced cancers. Findings and caveats of the study: There were, on average, more expanded clones in CD8+ T cells than in CD4+.

Profiled with immunoSEQ multiplex PCR; TCRdb holds only in-frame clones, not every one. The sample gives 74,000 or so clones, about 92% of which show up once; around 15% is in the top ten. On cycle 4 day 1 and cycle 7 day 1, as well as at baseline, blood was sampled. The germline V and J ends were trimmed by 4 bases and 0 bases, with 14 bases remaining between them. CDR3 length: 16 residues. Germline V gene lookup returns CDR1 SGDLS and CDR2 YYNGEE. The clonotype originates from an adult with an advanced solid tumor such as melanoma, head and neck, liver or kidney cancer. Sequencing used CD4+ or CD8+ T cells sorted from blood, obtained in a trial of the OX40 agonist ivuxolimab. The gene calls are TRBV9 and TRBJ1-3; D may be TRBD1 (6 bases). CDR3 sequence: CASSFGQRNSGNTIYF. As DNA, the CDR3 is TGTGCCAGCAGCTTTGGACAGCGGAACTCTGGAAACACCATATATTTT.